The 2 T cell receptor beta chains below all came from one sample that was sequenced in a study of cytomegalovirus exposure and HLA in healthy donors. The PCR ran on 60 Vbeta and 13 Jbeta primers. Sequencing was performed with immunoSEQ multiplex PCR; in TCRdb, only in-frame clones are kept and a portion is missing. The sample has around 150,000 clones, 70% to 85% seen once. Sequencing was carried out using PBMCs. The receptors originated from a man aged 45-60 years in good health and CMV-seropositive.

The chain recombines TRBV19 with TRBJ2-1; possibly TRBD2 for D (6 bases). V dropped 5 bases and J dropped 4 bases, with 21 bases sitting between them. CDR3 length: 17 amino acids. Looked up from germline, CDR1 is LNHDA and CDR2 is SQIVND (reference sequence). The CDR3 here is CASSAGRRGNSYNEQFF. The CDR3 nucleotides are TGTGCCAGTAGTGCGGGACGGAGGGGAAATAGTTACAATGAGCAGTTCTTC.

The chain has TRBV5-8 and TRBJ2-5; 7 nucleotides line up with TRBD2. Looked up from germline, CDR1 is SGHTS and CDR2 is YDEGEE. This CDR3 region has 14 residues. V lost 4 bases to trimming and J lost 1 base; unmatched junction nucleotides: 4. CDR3 DNA sequence: TGTGCCAGCAGCGCAGCTAGCGGCCAAGAGACCCAGTACTTC. Its translation: CASSAASGQETQYF. The full variable domain, completed using reference TRBV5-8 and TRBJ2-5, is EAGVTQSPTHLIKTRGQQATLRCSPISGHTSVYWYQQALGLGLQFLLWYDEGEERNRGNFPPRFSGRQFPNYSSELNVNALELEDSALYLCASSAASGQETQYFGPGTRLLVL.